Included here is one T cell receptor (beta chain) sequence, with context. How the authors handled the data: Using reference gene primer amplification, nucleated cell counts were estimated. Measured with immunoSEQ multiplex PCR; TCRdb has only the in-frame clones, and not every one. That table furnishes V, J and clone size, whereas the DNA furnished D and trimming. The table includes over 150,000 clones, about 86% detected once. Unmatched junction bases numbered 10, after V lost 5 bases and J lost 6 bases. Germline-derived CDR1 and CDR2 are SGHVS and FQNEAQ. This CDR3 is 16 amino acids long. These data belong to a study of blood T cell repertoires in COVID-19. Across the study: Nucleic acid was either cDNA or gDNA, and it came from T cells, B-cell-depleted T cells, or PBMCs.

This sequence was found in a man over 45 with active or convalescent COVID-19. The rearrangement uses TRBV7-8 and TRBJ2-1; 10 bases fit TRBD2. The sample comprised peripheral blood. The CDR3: CASSRESGRATNEQFF. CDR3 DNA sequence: TGTGCCAGCAGCCGAGAAAGCGGGAGGGCCACCAATGAGCAGTTCTTC.